The 10 T cell receptor beta chains in this list originate from one sample, sequenced in a study of CD8 T cells in Susac syndrome. Reverse transcription of about 0.45 to 1 ug RNA was performed with random hexamers. Using its own MiXCR run on the immunoSEQ multiplex PCR reads, TCRdb lists one record per CDR3 protein. The sample has about 160,000 distinct CDR3 sequences; 92% are singletons. The sequenced sample was CD4+ T cells from PBMCs. The origin of the receptors is a human donor in good health.

The chain combines TRBV20-1 with TRBJ2-5; D call uncertain. V shed 0 bases and J shed 2 bases, with 10 bases lying between them. CDR3 length: 14 amino acids. Germline V gene sequence: CDR1 DFQATT, CDR2 SNEGSKA (reference sequence). The CDR3: CSARENTRQETQYF. CDR3 nucleotide sequence: TGCAGTGCTAGAGAAAACACCAGGCAAGAGACCCAGTACTTC.

The rearrangement links TRBV20-1 to TRBJ2-7; D gene uncertain. Germline values: CDR1 DFQATT, CDR2 SNEGSKA (reference sequence). The CDR3 runs 12 residues. V lost 5 bases, J lost 5 bases, and 13 bases lay in between. This CDR3 is CSARLQWDEQYF. As DNA, the CDR3 is TGCAGTGCTCGCCTTCAGTGGGACGAGCAGTACTTC.

The chain has TRBV12-3 or TRBV12-4 and TRBJ1-5, with D possibly being TRBD1 (5 bases). The CDR3 has 15 amino acids. Trimming shortened V by 5 bases and J by 1 base, and 12 bases separated the two germline ends. This chain's CDR3 is CASSPSGGSNQPQHF. Written as DNA, the CDR3 is TGTGCCAGCAGTCCCTCGGGGGGAAGCAATCAGCCCCAGCATTTT.

The V gene is TRBV27, the J gene TRBJ1-5; 9 bases are a match to TRBD1. V was clipped by 5 bases and J by 6 bases; unmatched bases: 5. CDR1 and CDR2 (germline): MNHEY, SMNVEV (reference sequence). This CDR3 has 14 amino acids. The CDR3 bases are TGTGCCAGCAGTGTAACAGGGGGCGGTCAGCCCCAGCATTTT. This encodes CASSVTGGGQPQHF.

The chain links TRBV6-2 or TRBV6-3 to TRBJ2-2; D is possibly TRBD2 (7 bases). This CDR3 has 14 residues. V lost 7 bases and J 5 bases, leaving 14 bases between the germline ends. The germline CDR1 and CDR2 sequences are MNHEY and SVGEGT. CDR3 in DNA: TGTGCCAGCATCGGGGGGCATCGGACCGGGGAGCTGTTTTTT. The encoded protein is CASIGGHRTGELFF.

The chain joins TRBV11-1 to TRBJ2-7; 16 bases are a match to TRBD2. The germline V gene has CDR1 SGHAT and CDR2 FQDESV (reference sequence). The junction had 15 bases not matched to a gene; V was cut back by 4 bases and J by 3 bases. CDR3 length: 20 amino acids. CDR3: CASSSTPGTSGRAINYEQYF. DNA for the CDR3: TGTGCCAGCAGCTCAACCCCCGGGACTAGCGGGAGGGCGATAAACTACGAGCAGTACTTC.

The chain recombines TRBV5-1 with TRBJ1-1; D remains unclear. V was clipped by 3 bases and J by 5 bases, with 20 bases between them. The CDR3 covers 16 residues. The germline CDR1 and CDR2 sequences are SGHRS and YFSETQ. CDR3: CASSSYTDGIATEAFF. CDR3 DNA: TGCGCCAGCAGCTCCTATACAGATGGGATCGCAACTGAAGCTTTCTTT.

In its sample, this clonotype was seen once. The chain has TRBV7-9 and TRBJ2-5; D is uncertain. The V end lost 3 bases, the J end lost 3 bases, and 5 bases lay between the germline ends. CDR1 is SEHNR, CDR2 FQNEAQ, per germline (reference sequence). This CDR3 has 12 residues. The CDR3 bases are TGTGCCAGCAGCTTCGATAAAGAGACCCAGTACTTC. As protein: CASSFDKETQYF.

The chain has TRBV2 and TRBJ2-7; maybe TRBD1 (5 bases). Between the trimmed V and J ends, which lost 3 bases and 4 bases, there was a span of 13 bases. The CDR3 runs 14 residues. Germline-derived CDR1 and CDR2 are SNHLY and FYNNEI. The CDR3 DNA reads TGTGCCAGCAGTGACGCAGGGTCCTTATACGAGCAGTACTTC. This gives the protein CASSDAGSLYEQYF.

The chain is built from TRBV4-3 and TRBJ2-1; D is possibly TRBD1 (6 bases). The germline V and J ends were trimmed by 3 bases and 1 base, with 19 bases remaining between them. The CDR3 length is 18 residues. The germline V gene encodes CDR1 LGHNA and CDR2 YSLEER. CDR3 in amino acids: CASSHAGQTIRSYNEQFF. CDR3 bases: TGCGCCAGCAGCCACGCCGGACAGACCATACGATCCTACAATGAGCAGTTCTTC.